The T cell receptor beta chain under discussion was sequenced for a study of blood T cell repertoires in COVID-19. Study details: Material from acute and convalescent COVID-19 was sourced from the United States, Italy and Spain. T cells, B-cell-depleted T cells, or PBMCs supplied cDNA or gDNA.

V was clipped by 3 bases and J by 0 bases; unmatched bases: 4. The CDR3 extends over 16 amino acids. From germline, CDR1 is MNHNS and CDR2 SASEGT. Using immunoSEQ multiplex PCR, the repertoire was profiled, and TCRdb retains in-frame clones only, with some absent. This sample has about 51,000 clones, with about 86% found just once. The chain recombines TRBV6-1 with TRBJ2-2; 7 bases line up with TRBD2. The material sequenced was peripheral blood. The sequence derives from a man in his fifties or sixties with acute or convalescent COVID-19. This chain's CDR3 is CASSEIGGSNTGELFF. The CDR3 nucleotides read TGTGCCAGCAGTGAGATCGGGGGGTCGAACACCGGGGAGCTGTTTTTT.